These 18 T cell receptor delta chains came from one sample sequenced in a study of human gamma delta and Vdelta1 T cells. TCRdb reanalysed the PCR reads with CATT. Seen here are 6,000 or so delta-chain clones, roughly 40% observed once, and the top ten hold approximately 9.4%. These receptors lack a known antigen. Sequencing input: Vdelta1 gamma-delta T cells from blood grown in culture (DOT cells). The receptors stem from a human donor in good health.

There are a few counts of this clone. The V and J genes are TRDV1 and TRDJ1, with 9 bases identical to TRDD3. The CDR3 is 20 amino acids. V lost 0 bases, J lost 3 bases, and 17 bases stayed unmatched. In germline, CDR1 is TSWWSYY, CDR2 QGS. CDR3 nucleotides: TGTGCTCTTGGGGAACTTTCCAGAATTCCTCCCCTGGGGGATTCCGATAAACTCATCTTT. As protein: CALGELSRIPPLGDSDKLIF.

This sequence joins TRDV2 and TRDJ3; 7 bases map to TRDD3. This CDR3 spans 13 amino acids. Germline V gene data show CDR1 as GEAIGNYY and CDR2 as EKD. The trim removed 0 bases at V and 16 bases at J, leaving 5 bases unmatched. The CDR3 DNA follows: TGTGCCTGTGACACCGCTGGGGGGTCGCAGATGTTTTTC. This gives the protein CACDTAGGSQMFF.

V gene TRDV1 combines with J gene TRDJ1; TRDD3 aligns across 10 bases. V dropped 0 bases and J dropped 3; count of bases not matched to a gene: 25. The CDR3 length is 23 residues. Germline assignment: CDR1 TSWWSYY and CDR2 QGS. In nucleotides, the CDR3 is TGTGCTCTTGGGGAACTGGCCGCCTTCCCTTCCCACTGGGGGATCCGGGCCGCCGATAAACTCATCTTT. Translating gives CALGELAAFPSHWGIRAADKLIF.

This clone showed up just a few times. The chain is built from TRDV1 and TRDJ1, with TRDD3 matching 11 bases. CDR3 length: 24 residues. Germline values: CDR1 TSWWSYY, CDR2 QGS. J gave up 0 bases and V 1 base, and 25 bases lay outside the gene matches. The CDR3 DNA is TGTGCTCTTGGGGAACAACGGTCCTACTCCGCCGATTACTGGGGGATAGTGTACACCGATAAACTCATCTTT. Its protein product is CALGEQRSYSADYWGIVYTDKLIF.

The V and J genes are TRDV1 and TRDJ2; no firm D call. Per the germline V gene, CDR1 is TSWWSYY and CDR2 is QGS. The length of the CDR3 is 18 residues. The V gene lost 0 bases and the J gene lost 0 bases, with 14 bases spanning the gap. The CDR3: CALGELPISYALTAQLFF. The CDR3 DNA reads TGTGCTCTTGGGGAACTACCTATTAGCTACGCTTTGACAGCACAACTCTTCTTT.

The chain employs TRDV1 and TRDJ1, with 11 bases lining up with TRDD3. This CDR3 comprises 17 residues. The V gene's germline CDR1 is TSWWSYY and CDR2 QGS. The ends lost 4 bases at V and 8 bases at J; junction bases unmatched: 15. The CDR3 spells CALGGPTYVWGILKLIF. The CDR3 nucleotides read TGTGCTCTTGGGGGGCCCACCTACGTCTGGGGGATACTCAAACTCATCTTT.

This chain joins TRDV1 and TRDJ1, with no clear D. This CDR3 has 18 amino acids. V was shortened by 2 bases and J by 2 bases, with 21 bases between the two germline ends. Germline V gives CDR1 TSWWSYY, CDR2 QGS. CDR3 bases: TGTGCTCTTGGGGAATTAAAGGGGTCCCGCGTAAGGACCGATAAACTCATCTTT. It encodes CALGELKGSRVRTDKLIF.

The chain joins TRDV1 to TRDJ1; D unresolved. Deletions cut 3 bases from V and 0 bases from J, with 17 bases between. This CDR3 region has 17 residues. Looked up from germline, CDR1 is TSWWSYY and CDR2 is QGS. The CDR3 DNA reads as TGTGCTCTTGGGGACCGGCCCCGGAGCATATACACCGATAAACTCATCTTT. Amino acids: CALGDRPRSIYTDKLIF.

The chain joins TRDV1 to TRDJ1, with TRDD2 as a possible D gene (6 bases). V dropped 6 bases and J dropped 8 bases, with 37 bases sitting between them. The CDR3 loop spans 20 amino acids. Germline assignment: CDR1 TSWWSYY and CDR2 QGS. Here the CDR3 DNA reads TGTGCTCTTGGAGCCTTACGGGACCCTCTCCTACGAGGGAACAGAAAGAAACTCATCTTT. It encodes CALGALRDPLLRGNRKKLIF.

On this clone itself: A far larger clone is a single base away, which makes a read error likely. Other DNA sequences within the sample encode an identical CDR3. The chain uses TRDV1 and TRDJ1; TRDD3 agrees at 9 bases. The CDR3 covers 19 residues. In germline, CDR1 is TSWWSYY, CDR2 QGS. The V and J ends lost 9 bases and 1 base, in that order; junction bases with no gene match: 21. CDR3 loop: CALDQGSGGYLKSTDKLIF. The DNA of the CDR3 is TGTGCTCTCGACCAAGGGTCCGGGGGATACCTAAAGAGCACCGATAAACTCATCTTT.

Remarks on this clone: At one end, the junction sequence differs from germline, possibly due to a read error. V and J are TRDV1 and TRDJ1; TRDD3 matches 13 bases. This CDR3 has 22 residues. CDR1 and CDR2 (germline): TSWWSYY, QGS. DNA of the CDR3: TGTGCTCTTGGGGACCCCCGCTTGCTGATCGTACTGGGGGATACGGGCACCGATAAACTTATCTTT. Encoded protein: CALGDPRLLIVLGDTGTDKLIF.

The chain employs TRDV1 and TRDJ1; a possible D gene is TRDD3 (6 bases). CDR3 length: 16 amino acids. Germline CDR1 TSWWSYY, CDR2 QGS. Trimming took off 3 bases at V and 1 base at J, with 15 bases between the two ends. The CDR3 coding sequence is TGTGCTCTTGGGGACCTGAACAGTGGGGGCACCGATAAACTCATCTTT. Translating it yields CALGDLNSGGTDKLIF.

The gene calls are TRDV2 and TRDJ1; D is unclear. Germline CDR1 GEAIGNYY, CDR2 EKD. The ends were cut back, 3 bases at V and 10 bases at J, with 17 bases in the middle. This CDR3 spans 13 amino acids. CDR3 residues: CACDPEAGMGLIF. The CDR3 DNA reads as TGTGCCTGTGACCCCGAGGCCGGAATGGGACTCATCTTT.

This clone was seen a few times. The chain has TRDV1 and TRDJ1; 10 nucleotides match TRDD3. CDR1 is TSWWSYY and CDR2 is QGS in the germline V gene. Germline trimming cut 0 bases from V and 2 bases from J; bases unmatched to any gene: 12. This CDR3 is built from 19 residues. CDR3 residues: CALGELVPPLGDRTDKLIF. The CDR3 nucleotides read TGTGCTCTTGGGGAACTAGTTCCTCCCCTGGGGGATAGGACCGATAAACTCATCTTT.

The V and J genes are TRDV1 and TRDJ1; 10 bases are shared with TRDD3. The CDR3 runs 20 residues. The ends lost 1 base at V and 0 bases at J; junction bases unmatched: 14. The germline gives CDR1 TSWWSYY, CDR2 QGS. Here the CDR3 DNA reads TGTGCTCTTGGGGAACCGGACCCGCTACTGGGGGATCCCGACACCGATAAACTCATCTTT. It yields the protein CALGEPDPLLGDPDTDKLIF.

In the case of this clone: A much larger clone is a single base away; this may be a read error. The rearrangement joins TRDV1 to TRDJ1, with D perhaps being TRDD2 or TRDD3 (5 bases each). Germline V gives CDR1 TSWWSYY, CDR2 QGS. CDR3 length equals 20 residues. CDR3 region: CALGEGPNLGSPWGTVKLIF. CDR3 sequence (DNA): TGTGCTCTTGGGGAAGGTCCTAACCTGGGATCCCCTTGGGGCACCGTTAAACTCATCTTT.

V is TRDV1 and J is TRDJ1, with unresolved D. V was trimmed by 2 bases and J by 8 bases, leaving 33 bases between them. Germline CDR1 TSWWSYY, CDR2 QGS. The CDR3 totals 20 residues. The CDR3 DNA follows: TGTGCTCTTGGGGAAGGGTGTCCCCCTTGGATTTCGCTACCGACTCTGAAACTCATCTTT. Protein product: CALGEGCPPWISLPTLKLIF.

V is TRDV1 and J is TRDJ1; 13 bases map to TRDD3. Germline CDR1 TSWWSYY, CDR2 QGS. V dropped 0 bases and J dropped 4; count of bases not matched to a gene: 23. The CDR3 length is 23 residues. The CDR3 reads CALGELSGAPYWGIRGGDDKLIF. The DNA for the CDR3 is TGTGCTCTTGGGGAACTAAGTGGAGCGCCATACTGGGGGATACGAGGAGGGGACGATAAACTCATCTTT.